This record covers a single T cell receptor beta chain. The antigen remains undetermined. In the PCR, 60 Vbeta and 13 Jbeta primers were used. Here immunoSEQ multiplex PCR was the method, and the copy in TCRdb shows in-frame clones only, minus some. The data hold roughly 150,000 clones, with about 80% observed a single time. V trimming: 5 bases; J trimming: 4 bases; junction bases outside the gene matches: 10. From germline, CDR1 is SGHTA and CDR2 FQGNSA. CDR3 length equals 16 residues. The record originates from a study of cytomegalovirus exposure and HLA in healthy donors. Findings and caveats of the study: Clonal expansion was found to be greater in HLA-associated TCR beta chains than in equally common others in a later analysis. Sequencing depth across donors, presence/absence analyses assumed, was roughly uniform. Some public TCRs appeared in many individuals, while most sequences were rare.

This cohort consisted of healthy bone marrow donors. The V gene is TRBV7-2, the J gene TRBJ2-2, with 7 bases identical to TRBD1. This receptor was obtained from a man aged 25-45 years in good health and CMV-seronegative. Sequenced input: PBMCs. The CDR3 DNA is TGTGCCAGCAGCACCCGACAGGGTGGGGGCACCGGGGAGCTGTTTTTT. Encoded protein: CASSTRQGGGTGELFF.